Sequencing of this TCR beta chain was carried out in a study of cytomegalovirus exposure and HLA in healthy donors. Study-wide results and limits: In a later analysis, HLA-C alleles had the fewest associated TCRs, DRB1 alleles the most. There were reportedly fewer N-insertions in an Asian-associated ancestry cluster than the roughly 670-donor mean, in a later analysis.

Primers: 60 Vbeta forward and 13 Jbeta reverse. Generated by immunoSEQ multiplex PCR, the TCRdb table keeps only in-frame clones and is missing some. This table has roughly 140,000 clones, around four fifths appearing once. Germline-derived CDR1 and CDR2 are SGDLS and YYNGEE. V was shortened by 0 bases and J by 1 base, with 8 bases between the two germline ends. The CDR3 totals 14 residues. About this clone: Its antigen is unknown.

The V gene is TRBV9, the J gene TRBJ2-7, with D unclear. The material sequenced was PBMCs. This sequence originates from an older woman in good health and CMV-seropositive. The CDR3 loop reads CASSVGADSYEQYF. Written as DNA, the CDR3 is TGTGCCAGCAGCGTAGGCGCTGATTCCTACGAGCAGTACTTC.